One sample yielded the 17 T cell receptor beta chains listed below, sequenced in a study of T cell responses to AZD1222 COVID-19 vaccine. TCRdb's table, derived via immunoSEQ multiplex PCR, lists solely in-frame clones and lacks some. The table has more than 80,000 clones, 85% to 90% seen once; the top ten hold approximately 10%. The starting material was peripheral blood, obtained on day 0 of MenACWY control vaccination. All receptors derive from an adult in good health.

V gene TRBV5-1 combines with J gene TRBJ1-1; D unresolved. CDR1 SGHRS and CDR2 YFSETQ come from the germline V gene. This CDR3 region has 14 residues. V was pared by 4 bases and J by 1 base, with 11 bases between. The CDR3 region is CASSLWGGNTEAFF. The CDR3 DNA reads as TGCGCCAGCAGCCTATGGGGAGGGAACACTGAAGCTTTCTTT.

The chain has TRBV27 and TRBJ2-7; D call uncertain. Per germline, CDR1 MNHEY and CDR2 SMNVEV (reference sequence). The V end was cut by 4 bases, the J end by 5 bases, with 9 bases between. There are 12 residues in the CDR3. CDR3 residues: CASSSPGNEQYF. CDR3 coding DNA: TGTGCCAGCAGTTCCCCTGGAAACGAGCAGTACTTC.

This sequence joins TRBV2 and TRBJ1-1, with TRBD1 matching over 11 bases. After removal of 7 bases from V and 0 bases from J, the junction contained 7 bases not matched to a gene. The CDR3 totals 16 residues. The germline CDR1 and CDR2 sequences are SNHLY and FYNNEI. This CDR3 is CASITGQGALNTEAFF. CDR3 nucleotides: TGTGCCAGCATTACCGGACAGGGGGCCCTGAACACTGAAGCTTTCTTT.

This rearrangement joins TRBV6-5 to TRBJ1-3; D is unresolved. Germline loops: CDR1 MNHEY, CDR2 SVGAGI. Deletions cut 9 bases from V and 0 bases from J, with 9 bases between. The CDR3 is 13 residues long. The CDR3 DNA reads as TGTGCCAGTCACTCCATCTCTGGAAACACCATATATTTT. It specifies CASHSISGNTIYF.

The J gene is TRBJ1-1, the V gene TRBV12-5; unclear D gene. Trimming shortened V by 4 bases and J by 4 bases, and 7 bases separated the two germline ends. Germline V gives CDR1 LGHNT, CDR2 FRNRAP. The CDR3 has 12 residues. CDR3 protein: CASGWDTTEAFF. The DNA of the CDR3 is TGTGCTAGTGGTTGGGATACCACTGAAGCTTTCTTT.

V and J are TRBV15 and TRBJ2-1; D gene unclear. Trimming took 4 bases from V and 4 from J, leaving 17 bases between them. Looked up from germline, CDR1 is LNHNV and CDR2 is YYDKDF (reference sequence). The CDR3 consists of 16 residues. CDR3 nucleotide sequence: TGTGCCACCAGCAAGCCGGCATACTCAACGTACAATGAGCAGTTCTTC. As protein: CATSKPAYSTYNEQFF. Based on the CDR3 plus reference TRBV15 and TRBJ2-1, the full variable domain is DAMVIQNPRYQVTQFGKPVTLSCSQTLNHNVMYWYQQKSSQAPKLLFHYYDKDFNNEADTPDNFQSRRPNTSFCFLDIRSPGLGDTAMYLCATSKPAYSTYNEQFFGPGTRLTVL.

The chain is built from TRBV6-5 and TRBJ1-6, with D possibly being TRBD1 (6 bases). Trimming took off 6 bases at V and 7 bases at J, with 10 bases between the two ends. Germline values: CDR1 MNHEY, CDR2 SVGAGI. CDR3 length: 13 residues. CDR3 region: CASRRDTNSPLHF. The CDR3 DNA follows: TGTGCCAGCAGACGGGACACCAATTCACCCCTCCACTTT.

This chain connects TRBV30 to TRBJ2-1, with a weak D call TRBD2 (6 bases). CDR3 length: 14 amino acids. Germline-derived CDR1 and CDR2 are GTSNPN and SVGIG (reference sequence). V lost 1 base and J 12 bases, leaving 19 bases between the germline ends. The CDR3, as DNA: TGTGCCTGGAGTGCAACCGGAGGGGTGCGGGGGCAGTTCTTC. Translated, it gives CAWSATGGVRGQFF.

The gene calls are TRBV5-1 and TRBJ1-2; 7 nucleotides align to TRBD1. Germline V gene data show CDR1 as SGHRS and CDR2 as YFSETQ. This CDR3 contains 17 residues. With V trimmed by 9 bases and J by 5 bases, 22 bases remained unmatched. The CDR3 spells CATLGSSLGGPEYGYTF. The CDR3 DNA sequence: TGCGCCACCTTAGGGAGTTCTTTAGGGGGCCCCGAGTATGGCTACACCTTC.

The CDR3 sequence: CASSLSLNTEAFF. The CDR3 region has the DNA TGTGCCAGCAGTTTATCCTTGAACACTGAAGCTTTCTTT. V gene TRBV12-3 or TRBV12-4 combines with J gene TRBJ1-1; D unclear. The CDR3 loop spans 13 amino acids. Between the trimmed V and J ends, which lost 2 bases and 0 bases, there was a span of 4 bases.

This clone appeared once. The chain joins TRBV5-6 to TRBJ2-7, with 8 bases lining up with TRBD1. CDR1 is SGHDT, CDR2 YYEEEE, per germline. CDR3 length equals 15 residues. With V trimmed by 3 bases and J by 2 bases, 7 bases remained unmatched. The CDR3 sequence is CASSSRQGSTYEQYF. Here the CDR3 DNA reads TGTGCCAGCAGCTCAAGACAGGGGTCAACCTACGAGCAGTACTTC.

The chain recombines TRBV6-4 with TRBJ2-7; weak D call: TRBD1 (6 bases). V lost 6 bases and J 6 bases, leaving 15 bases between the germline ends. The CDR3 totals 13 residues. Germline CDR1 and CDR2: MRHNA and SNTAGT. CDR3 nucleotide sequence: TGTGCCAGCAGCGGACAGCCCACGAGCGAGCAGTACTTC. As protein: CASSGQPTSEQYF.

V usage is TRBV7-9 and J usage is TRBJ2-2, with 7 bases that match TRBD2. Losses at the gene ends were 5 bases for V and 1 base for J; bases not matched to a gene: 10. The CDR3 is made up of 17 amino acids. The V gene's germline CDR1 is SEHNR and CDR2 FQNEAQ (reference sequence). CDR3 loop: CASSPPVWGGNTGELFF. The CDR3 bases are TGTGCCAGCAGCCCCCCGGTCTGGGGGGGGAACACCGGGGAGCTGTTTTTT.

The rearrangement links TRBV7-8 to TRBJ1-1; 10 positions match TRBD1. The CDR3 runs to 17 residues. Trimming cost V 5 bases and J 1 base; bases outside gene matches: 10. The germline V gene has CDR1 SGHVS and CDR2 FQNEAQ. The DNA of the CDR3 is TGTGCCAGCAGCCTTGGGACAGGGGAAGTTGCGAACACTGAAGCTTTCTTT. Translation: CASSLGTGEVANTEAFF.

The V call is TRBV24-1, the J call TRBJ2-3; D ambiguous. Germline loops: CDR1 KGHDR, CDR2 SFDVKD. This CDR3 contains 16 residues. The germline V and J ends were trimmed by 6 bases and 1 base, with 16 bases remaining between them. The CDR3 coding sequence is TGTGCCACCAGTCCTCCGTGGGCAGATCGCACAGATACGCAGTATTTT. Residues: CATSPPWADRTDTQYF.

The chain is built from TRBV29-1 and TRBJ2-1; 8 nucleotides line up with TRBD1. The CDR3 totals 16 residues. CDR1 SQVTM and CDR2 ANQGSEA come from the germline V gene. V lost 5 bases to trimming and J lost 2 bases; unmatched junction nucleotides: 11. CDR3 residues: CSVPPRQGPTYNEQFF. CDR3 nucleotides: TGCAGCGTTCCCCCCCGACAGGGGCCGACCTACAATGAGCAGTTCTTC.

This clone was observed a handful of times. This chain links TRBV7-9 with TRBJ1-5, with no clear D. The CDR3 is 12 amino acids. The V end was cut by 1 base, the J end by 6 bases, with 4 bases between. Germline V CDR1 and CDR2: SEHNR, FQNEAQ (reference sequence). In DNA, the CDR3 is TGTGCCAGCAGCTTAGAGGGTCAGCCCCAGCATTTT. This gives the protein CASSLEGQPQHF.